This TCR beta chain is drawn from a study of regulatory T cells in long-lasting Graves disease. Study as a whole: Prior antithyroid drug treatment in newly diagnosed Graves' patients lasted under 3 months.

Study observations and caveats: Persistent Graves' disease cases displayed lower TCR diversity than newly diagnosed ones.

Time point noted: newly diagnosed GD, antithyroid drugs for less than 3 months. PBMC RNA served as the TCR library source. The authors built TCR beta libraries using iRepertoire HTBI primers and Arm-PCR of CDR3 regions. TCRdb itself ran the multiplex PCR reads through MiXCR, one entry per CDR3 protein. The sample comprises 350,000 to 450,000 distinct CDR3 sequences, 15% of which are singletons, and around 7.6% rests with the top ten. This CDR3 is 15 amino acids long. The V and J ends lost 0 bases and 1 base respectively, with 9 bases between them. CDR1 LGHDT and CDR2 YNNKEL come from the germline V gene (reference sequence). Comments on this clonotype: The target antigen is unknown.

These data were likewise used in another study, on T cells in Graves' hyperthyroidism and ophthalmopathy. That source reports: Each diagnosis was grounded in clinical symptoms, serum thyroxine and TRAb, thyroid ultrasound, and orbital computed tomography.

The clonotype was recovered from a woman aged 40 to 50 with Graves disease. This specimen was peripheral blood mononuclear cells (PBMCs), taken at new diagnosis, from a patient treated with antithyroid drugs. V and J are TRBV3-1 and TRBJ1-1, with D perhaps TRBD1 (5 bases). The CDR3 DNA reads as TGTGCCAGCAGCCAAGATTGGGGCCCGAACACTGAAGCTTTCTTT. Its translation is CASSQDWGPNTEAFF.